This T cell receptor beta chain comes out of a study of blood T cell repertoires in COVID-19. The table came from immunoSEQ multiplex PCR; TCRdb's copy has only in-frame clones and leaves some out. The repertoire includes more than 55,000 clones, 85% to 90% of them detected once, and under 9.5% sits in the top ten. V trimming: 5 bases; J trimming: 4 bases; junction bases outside the gene matches: 8. The CDR3 is 15 amino acids. Germline assignment: CDR1 MGHDK and CDR2 SYGVNS. The sequenced sample consisted of peripheral blood. This clonotype originated in a human donor with active COVID-19. The donor label of this sample is uncertain. The chain is built from TRBV25-1 and TRBJ2-1; 7 bases align to TRBD1. CDR3 region: CASSPRDSPYNEQFF. CDR3 sequence (DNA): TGTGCCAGCAGTCCCCGGGACAGTCCTTACAATGAGCAGTTCTTC.